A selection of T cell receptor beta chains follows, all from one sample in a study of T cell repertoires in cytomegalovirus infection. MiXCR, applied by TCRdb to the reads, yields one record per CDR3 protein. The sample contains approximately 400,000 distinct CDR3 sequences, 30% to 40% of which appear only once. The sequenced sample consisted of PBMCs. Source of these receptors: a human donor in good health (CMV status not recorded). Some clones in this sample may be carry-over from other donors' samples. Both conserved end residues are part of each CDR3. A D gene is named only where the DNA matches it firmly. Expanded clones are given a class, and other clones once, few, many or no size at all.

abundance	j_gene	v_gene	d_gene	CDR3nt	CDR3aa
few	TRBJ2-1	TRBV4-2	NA	TGTGCCAGCAGCCAAGATCTGTCTAACAATGAGCAGTTCTTC	CASSQDLSNNEQFF
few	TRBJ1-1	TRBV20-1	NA	TGCAGTGCTAGAGATGGGGTCGGCACAAGATCTTACACTGAAGCTTTCTTT	CSARDGVGTRSYTEAFF
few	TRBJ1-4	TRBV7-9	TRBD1	TGTGCCAGCAGCCGCATGGGACAGAGAGGGCGTGAAAAACTGTTTTTT	CASSRMGQRGREKLFF
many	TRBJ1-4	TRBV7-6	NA	TGTGCCAGCAGCTTTTCGATTGCAACTAATGAAAAACTGTTTTTT	CASSFSIATNEKLFF
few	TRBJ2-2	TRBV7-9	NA	TGTGCCAGCAGCTTAGCGGCAGAAGTAAGGAACACCGGGGAGCTGTTTTTT	CASSLAAEVRNTGELFF
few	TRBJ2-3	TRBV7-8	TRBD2	TGTGCCAGCAGCTTAGCGGCGGTAGCGGGGGGGCAAGATACGCAGTATTTT	CASSLAAVAGGQDTQYF
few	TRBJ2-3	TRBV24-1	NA	TGTGCCACCAGTGCCAGGGATAGCGCAGATACGCAGTATTTT	CATSARDSADTQYF
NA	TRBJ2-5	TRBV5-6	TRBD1	TGTGCCAGCAGCTACCGGGACAGGGGCTACAATTCCCAGTACTTC	CASSYRDRGYNSQYF
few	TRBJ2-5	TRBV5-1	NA	TGCGCCAGCAGCTTGACTACACTCCAGGAGACCCAGTACTTC	CASSLTTLQETQYF
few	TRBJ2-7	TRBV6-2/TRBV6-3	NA	TGTGCCAGCACGGGAGTATCACCCTACGAGCAGTACTTC	CASTGVSPYEQYF
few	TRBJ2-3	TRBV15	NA	TGTGCCACCAGCAGAGAGGGTGGGGGCCCGGGATCGGGTACGCAGTATTTT	CATSREGGGPGSGTQYF
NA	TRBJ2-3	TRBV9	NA	TGTGCCAGCAGCGTCCACCTCAGCACCGGGACAGATACGCAGTATTTT	CASSVHLSTGTDTQYF
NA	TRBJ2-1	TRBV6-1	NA	TGTGCCAGCAGTAGGGCGTGGGGCCATGAGCAGTTCTTC	CASSRAWGHEQFF
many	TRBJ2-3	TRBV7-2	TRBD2	TGTGCCAGCACCATGACTAGCGGGGGGCCCGATACGCAGTATTTT	CASTMTSGGPDTQYF
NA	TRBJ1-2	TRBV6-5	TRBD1	TGTGCCAGCAGAATCAGCCAGGGGGTTGACTATGGCTACACCTTC	CASRISQGVDYGYTF
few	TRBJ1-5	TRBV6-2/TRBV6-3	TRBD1	TGTGCCAGCAGTTACAACAGGGGGCGAGGTTATAGCAATCAGCCCCAGCATTTT	CASSYNRGRGYSNQPQHF
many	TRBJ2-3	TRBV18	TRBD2	TGTGCCAGCTCACCGGCGGGGGGACTCACAGATACGCAGTATTTT	CASSPAGGLTDTQYF
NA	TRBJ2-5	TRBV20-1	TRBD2	TGCAGTGCTGGAGCGGGGGGGCGTGAGACCCAGTACTTC	CSAGAGGRETQYF
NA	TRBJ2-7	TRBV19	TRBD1	TGTGCCAGTAGTGCTACCCGACAGGGGAGCTACGAGCAGTACTTC	CASSATRQGSYEQYF
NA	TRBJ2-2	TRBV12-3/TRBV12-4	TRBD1	TGTGCCAGCAGTTCGCAGGGGGCCACCGGGGAGCTGTTTTTT	CASSSQGATGELFF
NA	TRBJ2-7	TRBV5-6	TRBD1	TGTGCCAGCAGCGGTGGACAGGGCAACGAGCAGTACTTC	CASSGGQGNEQYF
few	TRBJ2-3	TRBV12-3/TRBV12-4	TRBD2	TGTGCCAGCAGTTTATACCGGGCGGGGGAAACAGATACGCAGTATTTT	CASSLYRAGETDTQYF
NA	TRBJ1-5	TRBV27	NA	TGTGCCAGCGGACTCCCTGCGGGGGCTAATCAGCCCCAGCATTTT	CASGLPAGANQPQHF
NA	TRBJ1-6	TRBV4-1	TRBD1	TGCGCCAGCAGCCAACCCTCCCGGGACAGGGGTTCTAATTCACCCCTCCACTTT	CASSQPSRDRGSNSPLHF
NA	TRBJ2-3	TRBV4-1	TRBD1	TGCGCCAGCAGCCAGGTGGGACAGGGGGCGAAAGCAGATACGCAGTATTTT	CASSQVGQGAKADTQYF
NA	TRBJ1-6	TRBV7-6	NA	TGTGCCAGCAGCCCCACAGGGACCTCAAGTAATTCACCCCTCCACTTT	CASSPTGTSSNSPLHF
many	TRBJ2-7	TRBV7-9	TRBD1	TGTGCCAGCAGCCATCCCGGGGGACAGGGGATGGGCGAGCAGTACTTC	CASSHPGGQGMGEQYF
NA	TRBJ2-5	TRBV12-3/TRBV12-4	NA	TGTGCCAGCCGAGCACAGGGAGAGACCCAGTACTTC	CASRAQGETQYF
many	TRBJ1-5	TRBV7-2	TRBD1	TGTGCCAGCAGCGAGGACAGGGGGCAACGGCCCCAGCATTTT	CASSEDRGQRPQHF